This T cell receptor (beta chain) was identified during a study of T cells in Graves' hyperthyroidism and ophthalmopathy (dated by TCRdb to between 2018 and 2020). In the study overall: Peripheral blood was sampled at the time of initial diagnosis, prior to any treatment. The paper reports TCR Vbeta CDR3 sequencing of some 140 peripheral blood samples: around 41 ophthalmopathy, about 75 hyperthyroidism and 17 progressor patients. To identify distinguishing TCR V-J signatures, a discovery cohort of 90 to 100 patients was used, comprising 40 to 45 with Graves' ophthalmopathy and some 60 with stable Graves' hyperthyroidism. Following sampling, methimazole starting at 30 mg daily was given to hyperthyroidism patients, and high-dose intravenous methylprednisolone was given to ophthalmopathy patients. An independent validation cohort of 18 to 20 hyperthyroidism patients and approximately 15 patients who later progressed to ophthalmopathy tested prospective prediction of ophthalmopathy. The 75 to 100 discovery patients were randomly split 7:3 into training and test sets. The study also compared thyroid tissue and blood T-cell repertoires from more than five Graves' hyperthyroidism patients.

The CDR1 and CDR2 encoded by the germline V gene are MDHEN and SYDVKM. The CDR3 numbers 13 residues from cysteine through phenylalanine. Only the CDR3 region is kept as DNA, spanning 39 bases read in frame from base 1. Germline trimming amounts to 4 bases on V and 9 bases on J, with 4 as the count of junction bases outside the gene matches. Broad study findings and their caveats: Most expanded thyroid clonotypes (frequency above 0.001) were also detected in blood, suggesting blood repertoires may reflect thyroid immune responses. Sample size was not statistically predetermined, and investigators were not blinded to group allocation. In cross-validation, a model built on a 13 V-J signature told ophthalmopathy apart from stable hyperthyroidism with less than 90% sensitivity and approximately 81% specificity, and in testing the same model reached 80%/75%. In validation, the model predicted progression to ophthalmopathy a median of approximately 6.6 months before onset, with over 55% sensitivity and about 72% specificity.

This clonotype has at least ten counts. Which antigen it targets is not known. No clone much larger than this one lies a single base away; base qualities are absent. The TCR beta CDR3 regions were amplified from the RNA transcripts. A first-round RT-PCR of the TCR CDR3 used the HTBI primer set with the Qiagen OneStep RT-PCR kit. Libraries were constructed in a second round of multiplex PCR, after which size selection and purification were carried out. Libraries were sequenced paired-end with 100 bp reads on an Illumina HiSeq2000. In the original analysis: SOAPnuke was used to process the raw data, with reads discarded if the reads contained adapters or uncalled bases, had a mean Phred below 15, or lacked an exact constant-primer or identifier match. High-quality paired reads were merged with COPE v1.2.5, and unique nucleotide sequences were defined as clonotypes. Clonotypes were aligned to IMGT TRBV, TRBD and TRBJ reference segments using MiTCR v1.1. The analysis included only V-J combinations with a frequency above 0.0001, which together covered more than 99% of the repertoires. A TCS score was defined as the ratio of F50 (clonal expansion) to E x V (chaos), with BLOSUM62-based TCRdist applied between CDR3 peptides within each V-J. Welch's t-statistics and random forest reduced 500 to 650 V-J features to fewer than 15, which were used in a naive Bayes classifier (R e1071). TCRdb itself trimmed the public reads at Q25 with fastp, ran MiXCR and retained productive beta chains. For every CDR3 protein sequence, its rows merge into one entry that carries the most common genes and DNA. V and J calls and clone size were set by TCRdb, not the authors. The sample table contains 200,000 to 250,000 distinct CDR3 sequences; only one count was recorded for 15% to 20% of them. Roughly 50% of the sample is taken by the ten largest.

Graves' hyperthyroidism was defined as stable when no progression to ophthalmopathy occurred over 18 months of follow-up. Hyperthyroidism patients were aged 18 to 65 years and newly diagnosed, with disease duration of less than 2 months. Any patient with an uncontrolled infection, another autoimmune disease, pregnancy or lactation was excluded. Diagnoses relied on clinical symptoms, serum thyroxine and TRAb, thyroid ultrasound and orbital computed tomography. PBMCs were separated from approximately 10 ml of fresh peripheral blood using Ficoll-Paque density gradient centrifugation. Total RNA was extracted with Trizol reagent, and quality was checked on an Agilent 2100 Bioanalyzer.

The sequence links TRBV28 to TRBJ2-1, and TRBD1 aligns with 9 junction nucleotides. Specimen: blood. This TCR came from a man aged 50 to 59 with Graves' hyperthyroidism. CDR3 protein: CASSSLTGGEQFF. The DNA is as follows: TGTGCCAGCAGTTCCCTGACAGGGGGTGAGCAGTTCTTC.